A single TCR beta chain is shown here with its context. Its specificity is not known. The junction and the germline gene differ at one end; a read error may be behind it. The data belong to a study of read filtering for tumor transcriptome and immune sequencing. For the study at large: Transcriptome libraries were built from DNase-treated RNA.

Sampling of bone marrow took place during active disease in every patient. The germline CDR1 and CDR2 sequences are MNHEY and SVGAGI. The CDR3 runs 14 residues. The study's findings and limits: IR-seq captured clonotypes deeper and more reliably than RNA-seq. Correlation between methods rose after single-read clonotypes were removed.

From around 440 ng of RNA, a library with molecular barcoded alpha/delta and beta/gamma adaptors was made. TCRdb redid the calling of the reads with MiXCR, one entry per CDR3 protein. The sample consists of approximately 93,000 distinct CDR3 sequences, about 22% of them appearing once. This chain joins TRBV6-5 and TRBJ2-2; D not resolved. The clonotype comes from a donor aged 40 or over with multiple myeloma. The material sequenced was a population of CD138-negative cells sorted from bone marrow. This CDR3 is CASSYSVNPGELFF. In DNA form, the CDR3 reads TGTGCCAGCAGTTATTCAGTGAACCCCGGGGAGCTGTTTTTT.